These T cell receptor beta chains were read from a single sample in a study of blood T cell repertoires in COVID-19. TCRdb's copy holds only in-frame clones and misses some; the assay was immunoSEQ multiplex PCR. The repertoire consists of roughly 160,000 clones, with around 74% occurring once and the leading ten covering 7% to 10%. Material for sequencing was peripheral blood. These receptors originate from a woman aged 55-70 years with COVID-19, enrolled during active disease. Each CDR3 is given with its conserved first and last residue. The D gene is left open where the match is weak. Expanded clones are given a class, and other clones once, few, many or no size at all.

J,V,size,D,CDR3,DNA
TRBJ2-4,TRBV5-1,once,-,CASSLEARGKNIQYF,TGCGCCAGCAGCTTGGAAGCACGAGGCAAAAACATTCAGTACTTC
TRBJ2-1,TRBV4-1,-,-,CASSQGWGPYNEQFF,TGCGCCAGCAGCCAAGGGTGGGGCCCCTACAATGAGCAGTTCTTC
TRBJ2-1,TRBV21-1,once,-,CASSLPGLAGGNEQFF,TGTGCCAGCAGCCTCCCGGGACTAGCGGGAGGCAATGAGCAGTTCTTC
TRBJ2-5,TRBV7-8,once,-,CASSTVPALGETQYF,TGTGCCAGCAGCACTGTTCCGGCCCTAGGAGAGACCCAGTACTTC
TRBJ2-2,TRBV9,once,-,CASSLNTGELFF,TGTGCCAGCAGCCTTAACACCGGGGAGCTGTTTTTT
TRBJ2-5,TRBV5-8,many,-,CASSSRGTAQETQYF,TGTGCCAGCAGCTCCCGCGGGACAGCTCAAGAGACCCAGTACTTC
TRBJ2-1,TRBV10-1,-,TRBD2,CASSDSASGGTREQFF,TGCGCCAGCAGTGACTCGGCTAGCGGGGGGACAAGAGAGCAGTTCTTC
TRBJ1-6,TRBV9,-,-,CASSVFDRPGNSPLHF,TGTGCCAGCAGCGTCTTTGACAGGCCAGGGAATTCACCCCTCCACTTT
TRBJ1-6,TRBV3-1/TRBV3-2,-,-,CASSQGESPLHF,TGTGCCAGCAGCCAAGGCGAGTCACCCCTCCACTTT
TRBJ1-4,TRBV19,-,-,CASRPGLIATNEKLFF,TGTGCCAGTAGGCCGGGACTCATAGCAACTAATGAAAAACTGTTTTTT
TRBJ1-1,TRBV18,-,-,CASSLVGENTEAFF,TGTGCCAGCTCACTGGTGGGAGAGAACACTGAAGCTTTCTTT
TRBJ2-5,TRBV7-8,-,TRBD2,CASSLGLAGPRGETQYF,TGTGCCAGCAGCTTAGGACTAGCGGGCCCCAGGGGAGAGACCCAGTACTTC
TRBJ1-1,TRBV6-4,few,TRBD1,CASSLGGQSSRAFF,TGTGCCAGCAGTTTGGGGGGACAGAGTTCGCGGGCTTTCTTT
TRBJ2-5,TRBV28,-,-,CASSSKKTRQETQYF,TGTGCCAGCAGTTCCAAAAAGACTCGCCAGGAGACCCAGTACTTC
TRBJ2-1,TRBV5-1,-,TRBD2,CASSLAWGGSYNEQFF,TGCGCCAGCAGCTTGGCCTGGGGGGGCTCCTACAATGAGCAGTTCTTC
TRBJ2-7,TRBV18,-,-,CASSPADNYEQYF,TGTGCCAGCTCACCAGCAGACAACTACGAGCAGTACTTC
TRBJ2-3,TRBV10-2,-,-,CASSDDQARPTDTQYF,TGCGCCAGCAGTGATGATCAGGCCCGCCCCACAGATACGCAGTATTTT
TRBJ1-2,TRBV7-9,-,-,CASSFSQGHGYTF,TGTGCCAGCAGCTTTTCGCAGGGGCATGGCTACACCTTC
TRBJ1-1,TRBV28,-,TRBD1,CASSLPIGQVNTEAFF,TGTGCCAGCAGTCTACCCATCGGACAGGTGAACACTGAAGCTTTCTTT
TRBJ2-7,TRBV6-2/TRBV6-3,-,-,CASSPGGAGTDGLEQYF,TGTGCCAGCAGCCCCGGGGGGGCCGGGACAGACGGCCTCGAGCAGTACTTC
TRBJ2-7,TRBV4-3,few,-,CASSRTDRGWGEQYF,TGCGCCAGCAGCCGGACCGACCGGGGGTGGGGCGAGCAGTACTTC
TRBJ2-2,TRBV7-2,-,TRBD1,CASSPAGTGFTGELFF,TGTGCCAGCAGCCCGGCCGGGACAGGGTTCACCGGGGAGCTGTTTTTT
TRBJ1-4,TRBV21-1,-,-,CASRTPRAPNEKLFF,TGTGCCAGCAGAACCCCCAGGGCCCCTAATGAAAAACTGTTTTTT
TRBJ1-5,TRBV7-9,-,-,CASSLDTGNQPQHF,TGTGCCAGCAGCTTAGATACGGGCAATCAGCCCCAGCATTTT
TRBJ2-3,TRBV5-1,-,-,CASSPIPRDTQYF,TGCGCCAGCAGCCCTATCCCTAGAGATACGCAGTATTTT
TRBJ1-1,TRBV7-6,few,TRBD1,CASSLAGQGKAQLF,TGTGCCAGCAGCTTAGCTGGACAGGGCAAAGCACAACTCTTT
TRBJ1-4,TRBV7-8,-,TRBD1,CASSPIGTGLSTNEKLFF,TGTGCCAGCAGCCCTATCGGGACAGGGCTTTCAACTAATGAAAAACTGTTTTTT
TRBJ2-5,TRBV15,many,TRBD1,CATSSMMRQGRETQYF,TGTGCCACCAGCAGTATGATGAGACAGGGGAGAGAGACCCAGTACTTC
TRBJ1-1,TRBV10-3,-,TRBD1,CAISKAGTGENTEAFF,TGTGCCATCAGTAAAGCCGGGACAGGGGAGAACACTGAAGCTTTCTTT
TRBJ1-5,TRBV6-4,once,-,CARRRQRNQPQHF,TGTGCCAGGAGGCGGCAGCGCAATCAGCCCCAGCATTTT
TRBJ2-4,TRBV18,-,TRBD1,CASSTRSGTGAKNIQYF,TGTGCCAGCTCAACCAGGTCTGGGACAGGGGCAAAAAACATTCAGTACTTC
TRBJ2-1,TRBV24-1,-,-,CATSRMSSYNEQFF,TGTGCCACCAGTCGAATGAGCTCCTACAATGAGCAGTTCTTC
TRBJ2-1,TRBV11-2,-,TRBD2,CASTLAGGGEQFF,TGTGCCAGCACCCTAGCGGGAGGGGGTGAGCAGTTCTTC
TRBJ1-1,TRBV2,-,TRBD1,CASNRQGAGNTEAFF,TGTGCCAGCAACAGACAGGGGGCCGGGAACACTGAAGCTTTCTTT
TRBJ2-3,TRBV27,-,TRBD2,CASSLITSGGSTDTQYF,TGTGCCAGCAGTTTAATCACTAGCGGGGGGAGCACAGATACGCAGTATTTT
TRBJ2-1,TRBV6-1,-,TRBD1,CASSDTGAIPRNEQFF,TGTGCCAGCAGTGATACAGGGGCGATACCTCGGAATGAGCAGTTCTTC
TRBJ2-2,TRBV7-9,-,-,CASNHRAGGGSGELFF,TGTGCCAGCAACCACCGGGCAGGTGGGGGGTCCGGGGAGCTGTTTTTT
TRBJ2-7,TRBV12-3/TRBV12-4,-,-,CASSRTTYEQYF,TGTGCCAGCAGCCGGACAACCTACGAGCAGTACTTC
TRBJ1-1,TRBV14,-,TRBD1,CASSERQGMNTEAFF,TGTGCCAGCAGCGAGCGACAGGGCATGAACACTGAAGCTTTCTTT
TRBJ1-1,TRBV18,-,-,CASSDTWNTEAFF,TGTGCCAGCTCAGACACCTGGAACACTGAAGCTTTCTTT
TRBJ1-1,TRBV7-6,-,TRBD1,CASSLGQGVFF,TGTGCCAGCAGCTTAGGACAGGGAGTTTTCTTT
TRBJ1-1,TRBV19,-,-,CASSIRTGNTEAFF,TGTGCCAGTAGTATACGTACAGGGAACACTGAAGCTTTCTTT
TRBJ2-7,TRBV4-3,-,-,CASSQARSPTYEQYF,TGCGCCAGCAGCCAAGCCCGGAGTCCGACCTACGAGCAGTACTTC
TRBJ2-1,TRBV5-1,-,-,CASSSDSTYNEQFF,TGCGCCAGCAGCTCCGACTCGACCTACAATGAGCAGTTCTTC
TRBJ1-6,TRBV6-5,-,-,CASSYLQNSPLHF,TGTGCCAGCAGTTACTTACAGAATTCACCCCTCCACTTT
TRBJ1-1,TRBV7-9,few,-,CASSLLDRNTEAFF,TGTGCCAGCAGCTTATTGGACAGAAACACTGAAGCTTTCTTT
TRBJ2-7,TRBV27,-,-,CASSFGPSLIYEQYF,TGTGCCAGCAGTTTTGGGCCGTCGTTGATCTACGAGCAGTACTTC
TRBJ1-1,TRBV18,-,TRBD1,CASSPTGANTEAFF,TGTGCCAGCTCACCTACAGGGGCGAACACTGAAGCTTTCTTT
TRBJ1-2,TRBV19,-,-,CASSIRAEGKSGYTF,TGTGCCAGTAGTATTAGGGCTGAGGGAAAAAGTGGCTACACCTTC
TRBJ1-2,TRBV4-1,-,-,CASSQESSRGYGYTF,TGCGCCAGCAGCCAAGAATCCTCCCGGGGCTATGGCTACACCTTC
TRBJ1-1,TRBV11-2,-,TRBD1,CASSLVGQGGVNTEAFF,TGTGCCAGCAGCTTAGTCGGACAGGGGGGGGTGAACACTGAAGCTTTCTTT
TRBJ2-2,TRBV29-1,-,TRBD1,CSATYGTGNTGELFF,TGCAGCGCGACGTACGGGACAGGCAACACCGGGGAGCTGTTTTTT
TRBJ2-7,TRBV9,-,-,CASSSRGRGVDEQYF,TGTGCCAGCAGCTCCCGGGGGAGGGGGGTGGACGAGCAGTACTTC